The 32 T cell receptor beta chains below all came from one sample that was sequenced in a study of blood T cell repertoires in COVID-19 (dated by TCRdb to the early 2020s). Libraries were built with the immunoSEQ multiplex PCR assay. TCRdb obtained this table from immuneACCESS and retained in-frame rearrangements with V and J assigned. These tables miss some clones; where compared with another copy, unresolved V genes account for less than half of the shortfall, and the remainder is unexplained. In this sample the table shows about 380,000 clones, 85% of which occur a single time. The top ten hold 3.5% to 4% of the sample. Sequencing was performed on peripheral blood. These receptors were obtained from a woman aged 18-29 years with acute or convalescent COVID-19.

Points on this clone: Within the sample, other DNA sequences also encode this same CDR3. CDR3 in amino acids: CASSNRQGNTEAFF. In DNA form, the CDR3 reads TGTGCCAGTAGCAATAGACAGGGGAACACTGAAGCTTTCTTT. The chain links TRBV19 to TRBJ1-1, with 7 bases that match TRBD1. Germline V gives CDR1 LNHDA, CDR2 SQIVND (reference sequence). V shed 6 bases, J shed 1 base, and the junction held 5 bases outside the gene matches. The length of the CDR3 is 14 residues.

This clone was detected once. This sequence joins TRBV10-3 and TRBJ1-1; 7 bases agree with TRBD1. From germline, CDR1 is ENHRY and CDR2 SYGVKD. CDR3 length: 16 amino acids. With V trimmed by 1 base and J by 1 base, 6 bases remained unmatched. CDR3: CAISELFGTANTEAFF. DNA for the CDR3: TGTGCCATCAGTGAGTTGTTCGGGACAGCGAACACTGAAGCTTTCTTT.

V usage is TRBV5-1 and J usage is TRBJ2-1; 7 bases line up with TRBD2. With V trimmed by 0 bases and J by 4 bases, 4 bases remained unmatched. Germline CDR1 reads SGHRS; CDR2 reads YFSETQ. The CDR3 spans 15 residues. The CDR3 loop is CASSLEGEGYNEQFF. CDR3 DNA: TGCGCCAGCAGCTTGGAAGGGGAGGGTTACAATGAGCAGTTCTTC.

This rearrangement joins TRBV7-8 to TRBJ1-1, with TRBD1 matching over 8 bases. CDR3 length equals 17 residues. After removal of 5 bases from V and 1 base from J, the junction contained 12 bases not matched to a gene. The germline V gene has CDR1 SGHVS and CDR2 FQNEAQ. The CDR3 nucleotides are TGTGCCAGCAGCCAAGGAACAGGGGGAGAAAAGAACACTGAAGCTTTCTTT. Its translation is CASSQGTGGEKNTEAFF. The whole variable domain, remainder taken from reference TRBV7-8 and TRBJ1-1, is GAGVSQSPRYKVAKRGQDVALRCDPISGHVSLFWYQQALGQGPEFLTYFQNEAQLDKSGLPSDRFFAERPEGSVSTLKIQRTQQEDSAVYLCASSQGTGGEKNTEAFFGQGTRLTVV.

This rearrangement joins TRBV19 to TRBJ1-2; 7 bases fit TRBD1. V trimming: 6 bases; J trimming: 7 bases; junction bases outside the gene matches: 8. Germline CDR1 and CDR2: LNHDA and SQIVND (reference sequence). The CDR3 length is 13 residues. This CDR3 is CASRTIDRVGYTF. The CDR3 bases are TGTGCCAGTAGGACCATTGACAGGGTTGGCTACACCTTC.

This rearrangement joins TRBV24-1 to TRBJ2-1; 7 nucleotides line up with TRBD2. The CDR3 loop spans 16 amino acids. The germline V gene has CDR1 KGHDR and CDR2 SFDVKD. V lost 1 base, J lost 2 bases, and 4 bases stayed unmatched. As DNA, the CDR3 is TGTGCCACCAGTGATTTTTCGGGGGGAGCCTACAATGAGCAGTTCTTC. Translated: CATSDFSGGAYNEQFF.

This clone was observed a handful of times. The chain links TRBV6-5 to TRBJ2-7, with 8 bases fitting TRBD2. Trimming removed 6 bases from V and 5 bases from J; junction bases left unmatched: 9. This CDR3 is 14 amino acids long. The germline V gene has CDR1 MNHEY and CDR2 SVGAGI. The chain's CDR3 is CASRVGGANDEQYF. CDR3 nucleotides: TGTGCCAGCAGGGTCGGGGGGGCCAATGACGAGCAGTACTTC.

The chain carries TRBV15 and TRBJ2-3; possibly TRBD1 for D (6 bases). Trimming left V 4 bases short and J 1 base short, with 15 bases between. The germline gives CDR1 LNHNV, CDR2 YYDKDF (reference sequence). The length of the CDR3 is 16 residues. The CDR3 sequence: CATSTSPPGGTDTQYF. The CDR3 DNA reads TGTGCCACCAGCACCTCGCCTCCAGGGGGCACAGATACGCAGTATTTT.

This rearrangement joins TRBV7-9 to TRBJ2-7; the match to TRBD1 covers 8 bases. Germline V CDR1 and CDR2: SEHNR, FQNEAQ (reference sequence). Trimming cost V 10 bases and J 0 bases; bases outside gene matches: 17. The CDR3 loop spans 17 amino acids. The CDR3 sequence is CATLTIVDRDGSYEQYF. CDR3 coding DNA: TGTGCCACCCTAACCATAGTGGACAGGGACGGCTCCTACGAGCAGTACTTC.

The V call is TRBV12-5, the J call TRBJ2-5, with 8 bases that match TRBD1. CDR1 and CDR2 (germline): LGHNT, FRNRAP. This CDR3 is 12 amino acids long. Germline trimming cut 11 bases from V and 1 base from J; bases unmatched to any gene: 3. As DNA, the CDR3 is TGTGCTTCACAGGGGGTCCAAGAGACCCAGTACTTC. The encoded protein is CASQGVQETQYF.

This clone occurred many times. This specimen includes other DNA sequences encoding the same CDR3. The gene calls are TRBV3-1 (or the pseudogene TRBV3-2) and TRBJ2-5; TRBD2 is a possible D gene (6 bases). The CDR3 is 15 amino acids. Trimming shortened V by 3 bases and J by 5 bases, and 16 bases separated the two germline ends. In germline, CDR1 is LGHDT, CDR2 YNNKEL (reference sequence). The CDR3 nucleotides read TGTGCCAGCAGCCAGGGGTTGGCGGGAAGGGAGACCCAGTACTTC. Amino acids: CASSQGLAGRETQYF.

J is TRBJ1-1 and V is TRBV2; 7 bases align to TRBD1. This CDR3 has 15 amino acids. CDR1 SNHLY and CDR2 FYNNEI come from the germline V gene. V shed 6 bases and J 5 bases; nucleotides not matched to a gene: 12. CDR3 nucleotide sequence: TGTGCCAGCAGGGTACAGGGGCCCGAGACGACTGAAGCTTTCTTT. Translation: CASRVQGPETTEAFF.

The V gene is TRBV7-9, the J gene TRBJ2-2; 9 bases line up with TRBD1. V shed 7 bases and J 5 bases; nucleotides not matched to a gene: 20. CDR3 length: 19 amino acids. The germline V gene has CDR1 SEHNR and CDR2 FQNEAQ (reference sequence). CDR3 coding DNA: TGTGCCAGCAACAAAGTACAGGGGGCCCCTCCGTCCCGGACCGGGGAGCTGTTTTTT. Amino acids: CASNKVQGAPPSRTGELFF.

CDR3 nucleotides: TGTGCCAGCAGTGAGGGGAGGGGGGAATTGAATGAGCAGTTCTTC. Protein: CASSEGRGELNEQFF. V is TRBV2 and J is TRBJ2-1, with a tentative D call TRBD2 (7 bases). Germline-derived CDR1 and CDR2 are SNHLY and FYNNEI. V lost 3 bases, J lost 7 bases, and 16 bases lay in between. The CDR3 covers 15 residues.

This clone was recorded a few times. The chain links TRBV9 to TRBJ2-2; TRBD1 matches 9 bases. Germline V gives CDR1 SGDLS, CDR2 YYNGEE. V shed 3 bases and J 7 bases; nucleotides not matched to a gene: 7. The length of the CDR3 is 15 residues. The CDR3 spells CASSGAGTGIGELFF. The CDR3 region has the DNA TGTGCCAGCAGCGGAGCCGGGACAGGGATCGGGGAGCTGTTTTTT.

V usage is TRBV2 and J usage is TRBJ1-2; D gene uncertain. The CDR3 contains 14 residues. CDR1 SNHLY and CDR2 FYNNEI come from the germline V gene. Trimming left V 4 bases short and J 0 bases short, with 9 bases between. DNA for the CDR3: TGTGCCAGCAGTGTGAGGCACACTAACTATGGCTACACCTTC. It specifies CASSVRHTNYGYTF.

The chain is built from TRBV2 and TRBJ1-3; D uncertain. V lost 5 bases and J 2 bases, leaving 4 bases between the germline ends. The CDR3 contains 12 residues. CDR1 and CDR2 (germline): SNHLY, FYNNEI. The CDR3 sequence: CASSRAGNTIYF. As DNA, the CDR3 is TGTGCCAGCAGTCGGGCTGGAAACACCATATATTTT.

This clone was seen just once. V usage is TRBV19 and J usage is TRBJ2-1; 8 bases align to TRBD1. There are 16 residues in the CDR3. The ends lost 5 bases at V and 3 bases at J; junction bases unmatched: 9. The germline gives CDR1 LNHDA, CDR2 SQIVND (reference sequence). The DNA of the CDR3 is TGTGCCAGTAGTTCCCACCGGGACAGGAGCTACAATGAGCAGTTCTTC. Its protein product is CASSSHRDRSYNEQFF.

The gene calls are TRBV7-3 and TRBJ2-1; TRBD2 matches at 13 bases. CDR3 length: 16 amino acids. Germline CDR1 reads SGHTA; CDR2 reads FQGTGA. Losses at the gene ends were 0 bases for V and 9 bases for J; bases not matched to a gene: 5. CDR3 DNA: TGTGCCAGCAGCTTAACCCACACTAGCGGGGGGGCTGAGCAGTTCTTC. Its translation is CASSLTHTSGGAEQFF.

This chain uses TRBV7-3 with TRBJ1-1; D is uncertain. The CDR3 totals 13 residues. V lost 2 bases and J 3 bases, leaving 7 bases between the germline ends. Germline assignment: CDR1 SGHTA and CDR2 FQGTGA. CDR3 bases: TGTGCCAGCAGCTTATCCGTTGACACTGAAGCTTTCTTT. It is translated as CASSLSVDTEAFF.

Here the CDR3 reads CASSLVISIFANTIYF. In nucleotides, the CDR3 is TGTGCCAGCAGCTTAGTAATATCAATTTTCGCGAACACCATATATTTT. The chain joins TRBV7-9 to TRBJ1-3; D gene unclear. CDR1 SEHNR and CDR2 FQNEAQ come from the germline V gene (reference sequence). The CDR3 is 16 residues long. V lost 1 base and J 7 bases, leaving 17 bases between the germline ends.

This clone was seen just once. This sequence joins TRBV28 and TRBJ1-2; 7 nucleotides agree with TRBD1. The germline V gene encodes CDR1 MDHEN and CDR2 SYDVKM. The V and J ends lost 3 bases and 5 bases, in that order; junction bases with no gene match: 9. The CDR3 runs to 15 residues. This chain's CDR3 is CASSFYRDSQYGYTF. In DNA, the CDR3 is TGTGCCAGCAGTTTTTACCGGGACAGTCAATATGGCTACACCTTC.

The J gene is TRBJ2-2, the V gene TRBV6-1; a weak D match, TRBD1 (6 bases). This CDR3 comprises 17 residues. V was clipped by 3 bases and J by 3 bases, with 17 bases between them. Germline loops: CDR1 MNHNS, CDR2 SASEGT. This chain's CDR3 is CASSDRGRAIYTGELFF. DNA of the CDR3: TGTGCCAGCAGTGACAGGGGCCGAGCCATTTACACCGGGGAGCTGTTTTTT.

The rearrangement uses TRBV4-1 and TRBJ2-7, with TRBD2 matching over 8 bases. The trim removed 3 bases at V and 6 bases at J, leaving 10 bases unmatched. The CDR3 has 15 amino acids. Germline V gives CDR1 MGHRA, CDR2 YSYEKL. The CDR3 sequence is CASSHAGTSTIEQYF. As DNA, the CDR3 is TGCGCCAGCAGCCATGCCGGGACTAGTACGATCGAGCAGTACTTC.

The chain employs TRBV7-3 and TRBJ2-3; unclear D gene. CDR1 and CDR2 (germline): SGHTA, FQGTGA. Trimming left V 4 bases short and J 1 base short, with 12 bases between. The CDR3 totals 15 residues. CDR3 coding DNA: TGTGCCAGCAGCTCCGGCGGTAGCCGCACAGATACGCAGTATTTT. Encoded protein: CASSSGGSRTDTQYF.

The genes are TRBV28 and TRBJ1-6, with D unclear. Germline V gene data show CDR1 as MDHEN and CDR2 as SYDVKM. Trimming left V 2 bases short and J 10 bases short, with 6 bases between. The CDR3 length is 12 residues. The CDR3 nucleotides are TGTGCCAGCAGTTTAGACGGGTCACCCCTCCACTTT. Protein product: CASSLDGSPLHF.

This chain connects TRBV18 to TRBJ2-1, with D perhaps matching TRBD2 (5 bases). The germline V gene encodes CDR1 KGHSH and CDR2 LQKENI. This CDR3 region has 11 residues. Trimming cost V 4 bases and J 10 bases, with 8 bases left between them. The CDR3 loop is CASSLTGEQFF. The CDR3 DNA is TGTGCCAGCTCACTAACGGGGGAGCAGTTCTTC. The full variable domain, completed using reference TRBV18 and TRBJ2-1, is NAGVMQNPRHLVRRRGQEARLRCSPMKGHSHVYWYRQLPEEGLKFMVYLQKENIIDESGMPKERFSAEFPKEGPSILRIQQVVRGDSAAYFCASSLTGEQFFGPGTRLTVL.

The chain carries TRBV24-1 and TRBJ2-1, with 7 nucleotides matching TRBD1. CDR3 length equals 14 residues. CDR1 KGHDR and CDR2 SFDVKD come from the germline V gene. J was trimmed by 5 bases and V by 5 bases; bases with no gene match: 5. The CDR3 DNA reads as TGTGCCACCAGTGGTTGGGACAGCCACAATGAGCAGTTCTTC. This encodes CATSGWDSHNEQFF.

The CDR3 DNA reads TGTGCCAGCAGCCCCTACTCCGGAGCGGGAGGGACCAATGAGCAGTTCTTC. Translation gives CASSPYSGAGGTNEQFF. The chain has TRBV7-9 and TRBJ2-1; 10 positions match TRBD2. The junction had 13 bases not matched to a gene; V was cut back by 5 bases and J by 6 bases. The CDR3 totals 17 residues. From germline, CDR1 is SEHNR and CDR2 FQNEAQ (reference sequence).

The CDR3 coding sequence is TGTGCCAGCTCACCACCGGTGCGCGCGAACACCGGGGAGCTGTTTTTT. Protein: CASSPPVRANTGELFF. V usage is TRBV18 and J usage is TRBJ2-2; D gene ambiguous. This CDR3 is 16 amino acids long. Trimming took off 0 bases at V and 0 bases at J, with 8 bases between the two ends. The germline gives CDR1 KGHSH, CDR2 LQKENI.

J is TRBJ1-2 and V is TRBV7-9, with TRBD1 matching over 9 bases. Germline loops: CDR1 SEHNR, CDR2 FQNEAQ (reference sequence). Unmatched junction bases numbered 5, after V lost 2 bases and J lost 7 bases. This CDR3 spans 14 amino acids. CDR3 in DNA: TGTGCCAGCAGCTTACTACAGGGGGCGGGTGGCTACACCTTC. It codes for CASSLLQGAGGYTF.

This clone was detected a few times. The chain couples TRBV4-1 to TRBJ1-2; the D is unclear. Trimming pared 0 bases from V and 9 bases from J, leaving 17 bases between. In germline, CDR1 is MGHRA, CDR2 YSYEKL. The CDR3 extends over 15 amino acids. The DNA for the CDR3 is TGCGCCAGCAGCCAAGAGGCTCGTTCCACGGAGAGCTACACCTTC. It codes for CASSQEARSTESYTF.